What follows describes a single TCR beta chain. Its recognized antigen is unknown. Qualities for individual bases were not recorded, and no much larger clone is one base off. About 500 nanograms of biopsy DNA per sample were submitted for commercial TCRB immunosequencing. Adaptive Biotechnology amplified CDR3 regions from genomic DNA with a two-step multiplex PCR that controlled for amplification bias. In the first PCR, primers covered every V and J gene segment, and in the second PCR, barcodes and Illumina adapters were added. CDR3 libraries were sequenced using an Illumina instrument. On the study's bioinformatics: Analysis combined the vendor-provided pipelines with custom analysis of raw data in R/Bioconductor under R version 3.3.0. Clonality, ranging from 0 to 1, was calculated as the inverse of the normalised Shannon entropy of all productive clones. High-frequency clones were defined as the repertoire share of the top 100 clones, retaining only clones passing a 95% confidence test. Overlap between samples was measured with the Morisita-Horn index, while repertoire diversity was measured with the Simpson index. TCRdb retrieved this table from immuneACCESS and kept in-frame rearrangements only. Not all clones are present; in checked studies, unresolved V genes account for under half, and no reason is known for the remainder. The V and J calls and the clone size are those of that table, but D and trimming were determined from the DNA. The sample records some 5,100 clones, around 85% of which are singletons. The ten largest account for 9.7% of the sample.

The CDR3 covers 17 residues, taking in both the cysteine and the phenylalanine. The read is trimmed to its CDR3 DNA, 51 bases read in frame from base 1. In the germline V gene (reference sequence), CDR1 corresponds to SGHKS and CDR2 to YYEKEE. V is trimmed back by 0 bases and J by 2 bases, and the junction contains 9 bases that no gene match accounts for. To be eligible, patients had to be adults with ileal or ileocolonic Crohn's disease and an indication for ileocolonic resection. Before DNA extraction, whole ileal mucosal biopsies were kept frozen at -80 degrees C. A TRizol-based method was used to extract genomic DNA from the frozen whole biopsies, and the DNA was quantified with a NanoDrop 2000 spectrophotometer. The sample comes from a study of T cell repertoires in ileal Crohn's disease (dated 2019 in TCRdb). General notes on the study: The median duration of disease was approximately 7.9 years, and at the time of surgery roughly a third of patients were active smokers. About half of the patients received postoperative therapy: about a dozen received thiopurines and over 15 received anti-TNF agents. A prospective multicentre cohort supplied the 55 to 65 Crohn's disease patients whose TCR repertoires were analysed. A total of roughly 150 mucosal samples from approximately 60 patients were sequenced, collected from several sites on the surgical specimen and at postoperative endoscopy. Endoscopic postoperative recurrence was defined by a Rutgeerts score above i0. Running in parallel with the study was a multicentre cohort set up to find predictors of early endoscopic recurrence following ileocolonic resection. Every patient underwent surgery because of a complication, which was stricturing disease in approximately 60% of cases and penetrating disease in about 39%.

Paper-wide results and their limitations: More high-frequency clones were carried by sorted CD8 T cells than by CD4 T cells, suggesting that mucosal expansions were mainly CD8. Mucosal CD4 and CD8 T cells were sorted and sequenced only in a subgroup of patients, the size of which was not stated. Patients who were active smokers at surgery had a significantly higher proportion of clonal expansions than non-smokers (around 26% vs 18%, p=0.02). Higher percentages of high-frequency clones at the time of surgery were linked to endoscopic recurrence, and every patient with clonality above 26.8% (18/57) had recurrence.

The sequence is built from TRBV5-5 and TRBJ1-1, with 8 bases in between that match TRBD1. This receptor was identified in an adult with Crohn's disease. The sequenced material came from ileal tissue. The DNA reads as follows: TGTGCCAGCAGCTTGGCCCCGGGACAGGTAATAAACACTGAAGCTTTCTTT. It encodes CASSLAPGQVINTEAFF. With all but the CDR3 taken from the reference TRBV5-5 and TRBJ1-1 genes, the full variable domain is: DAGVTQSPTHLIKTRGQQVTLRCSPISGHKSVSWYQQVLGQGPQFIFQYYEKEERGRGNFPDRFSARQFPNYSSELNVNALLLGDSALYLCASSLAPGQVINTEAFFGQGTRLTVV.